A single sample is the source of the 16 T cell receptor beta chains below, sequenced in a study of vaccination and CD4 T cells after COVID-19. The antigens for these receptors are not known. Oncomine TCR Beta short-read sequencing was applied to DNA from cultured CD4+ T cells. Scientists extracted genomic DNA from CD4+ T cells grown in culture. TCRdb redid the calling of the PCR reads with MiXCR, one entry per CDR3 protein. The sample lists 9,900 or so distinct CDR3 sequences; under 50% were seen once. Noted treatment: roughly ten-day PBMC culture with coronavirus spike peptide pools or control peptides (ViraFEST assay). An unexposed donor provided the CD4+ T cells, which were collected before the COVID-19 pandemic (2011-2018). The specimen sequenced was CD4+ T cells from blood, cultured in vitro. These receptors were collected from a human donor in good health.

The chain joins TRBV4-1 to TRBJ1-6, with D possibly being TRBD1 (5 bases). Trimming cost V 0 bases and J 10 bases, with 16 bases left between them. Germline values: CDR1 MGHRA, CDR2 YSYEKL. The CDR3 covers 16 residues. The CDR3 bases are TGCGCCAGCAGCCAAGAAGCAGGGAACGGTCGGTCACCCCTCCACTTT. This translates into CASSQEAGNGRSPLHF.

The chain employs TRBV10-3 and TRBJ1-5; tentatively, D is TRBD1 (5 bases). CDR1 and CDR2 (germline): ENHRY, SYGVKD. V dropped 11 bases and J dropped 0 bases, with 11 bases sitting between them. The length of the CDR3 is 13 residues. The CDR3 nucleotides read TGTGCCGTCGGGACGGATAGCAATCAGCCCCAGCATTTT. It translates to CAVGTDSNQPQHF.

The chain employs TRBV27 and TRBJ1-2; maybe TRBD1 (5 bases). This CDR3 has 12 residues. Deletions cut 6 bases from V and 6 bases from J, with 11 bases between. The germline V gene encodes CDR1 MNHEY and CDR2 SMNVEV (reference sequence). CDR3 coding DNA: TGTGCCAGCAGGGGGGACCGGGATGGCTACACCTTC. Its translation is CASRGDRDGYTF.

The rearrangement uses TRBV7-2 and TRBJ2-2, with TRBD2 as a possible D gene (6 bases). Germline V gene data show CDR1 as SGHTA and CDR2 as FQGNSA. The CDR3 has 17 residues. Trimming stripped 2 bases from V and 6 bases from J, with 19 bases between. In DNA, the CDR3 is TGTGCCAGCAGCTTAAGTGCCGCGGGGAGGAGGGCCGGGGAGCTGTTTTTT. Its translation is CASSLSAAGRRAGELFF.

The V and J genes are TRBV6-2 or TRBV6-3 and TRBJ1-5; 8 bases map to TRBD1. This CDR3 has 20 amino acids. After removal of 4 bases from V and 6 bases from J, the junction contained 23 bases not matched to a gene. Germline loops: CDR1 MNHEY, CDR2 SVGEGT. CDR3 residues: CASSLTLRGAGGVLRQPQHF. The CDR3 region has the DNA TGTGCCAGCAGTTTAACCCTGAGGGGGGCAGGGGGCGTACTCCGTCAGCCCCAGCATTTT.

V and J are TRBV5-1 and TRBJ2-2; D not resolved. Germline V lookup: CDR1 SGHRS, CDR2 YFSETQ. CDR3 length: 17 residues. The ends were cut back, 4 bases at V and 1 base at J, with 17 bases in the middle. The CDR3 region has the DNA TGCGCCAGCAGCACCGCCGTATTAGGCGGGAACACCGGGGAGCTGTTTTTT. Its translation is CASSTAVLGGNTGELFF.

This clonotype was detected a few times. This chain uses TRBV27 with TRBJ2-3; 7 positions match TRBD1. From germline, CDR1 is MNHEY and CDR2 SMNVEV (reference sequence). This CDR3 region has 15 residues. The V gene end was trimmed by 6 bases and the J gene end by 0 bases; junction bases not matched to a gene: 6. The CDR3 DNA sequence: TGTGCCAGCAGGAGACAGGGATCTAGCACAGATACGCAGTATTTT. Protein product: CASRRQGSSTDTQYF.

In its sample, this clonotype is medium-sized. The chain carries TRBV19 and TRBJ2-7; 7 nucleotides align to TRBD1. The V gene end was trimmed by 4 bases and the J gene end by 6 bases; junction bases not matched to a gene: 9. The CDR3 length is 14 residues. The germline V gene has CDR1 LNHDA and CDR2 SQIVND (reference sequence). The CDR3 is CASSRSLTGFEQYF. CDR3 nucleotide sequence: TGTGCCAGTAGTAGAAGCCTGACAGGGTTCGAGCAGTACTTC.

J is TRBJ2-1 and V is TRBV20-1, with 7 bases aligning to TRBD1. The trim removed 7 bases at V and 12 bases at J, leaving 15 bases unmatched. This CDR3 contains 13 residues. CDR1 and CDR2 from the germline V gene are DFQATT and SNEGSKA (reference sequence). CDR3 in DNA: TGCAGTGTCCCGGGACCAGGGGGTATACGGCAGTTCTTC. Encoded protein: CSVPGPGGIRQFF.

V is TRBV7-3 and J is TRBJ2-3, with 7 nucleotides matching TRBD2. The CDR3 totals 16 residues. V lost 2 bases, J lost 2 bases, and 7 bases stayed unmatched. Germline CDR1 reads SGHTA; CDR2 reads FQGTGA. DNA for the CDR3: TGTGCCAGCAGCTTAGGGCTAGCGGAGGACACAGATACGCAGTATTTT. Translated, it gives CASSLGLAEDTDTQYF.

This chain joins TRBV19 and TRBJ2-5, with TRBD1 identical over 7 bases. With V trimmed by 8 bases and J by 5 bases, 14 bases remained unmatched. CDR1 is LNHDA and CDR2 is SQIVND in the germline V gene (reference sequence). CDR3 size: 15 residues. The CDR3 reads CASDYGQGVYETQYF. In nucleotides, the CDR3 is TGTGCCAGTGATTACGGGCAGGGGGTATACGAGACCCAGTACTTC.

The chain joins TRBV23-1 to TRBJ1-5, with D uncertain. TRBV23-1 counts as an open reading frame of uncertain function. The CDR3 spans 16 residues. V shed 0 bases and J shed 3 bases, with 12 bases lying between them. This CDR3 reads CASSQSPRFFNQPQHF. In nucleotides, the CDR3 is TGCGCCAGCAGTCAATCCCCCAGGTTCTTCAATCAGCCCCAGCATTTT.

Only a few counts were recorded for this clonotype. The CDR3 is CAISGVTWELNEQFF. CDR3 in DNA: TGTGCCATCAGTGGAGTGACATGGGAGCTGAATGAGCAGTTCTTC. This chain links TRBV10-3 with TRBJ2-1, with D tentatively TRBD2 (5 bases). This CDR3 region has 15 residues. CDR1 and CDR2 from the germline V gene are ENHRY and SYGVKD. Trimming left V 4 bases short and J 7 bases short, with 17 bases between.

The chain employs TRBV7-8 and TRBJ2-2; D not resolved. The CDR3 loop spans 16 amino acids. Germline CDR1 SGHVS, CDR2 FQNEAQ. Deletions cut 5 bases from V and 4 bases from J, with 17 bases between. The CDR3 sequence is CASSGRVGVVTGELFF. The DNA of the CDR3 is TGTGCCAGCAGCGGACGGGTAGGAGTAGTCACCGGGGAGCTGTTTTTT.

The chain joins TRBV5-4 to TRBJ1-6; the D is unclear. The CDR3 runs 13 residues. From germline, CDR1 is SGHNT and CDR2 YYREEE (reference sequence). The ends were cut back, 0 bases at V and 11 bases at J, with 9 bases in the middle. The CDR3 DNA sequence: TGTGCCAGCAGCTTGGAAGCCCTGCCACCCCTCCACTTT. Amino acid sequence: CASSLEALPPLHF.

V and J are TRBV27 and TRBJ2-7, with 10 nucleotides matching TRBD1. This CDR3 is 13 amino acids long. Unmatched junction bases numbered 3, after V lost 7 bases and J lost 3 bases. Per the germline V gene, CDR1 is MNHEY and CDR2 is SMNVEV (reference sequence). CDR3 bases: TGTGCCAGCATGCGGACAGGGGGCTACGAGCAGTACTTC. This gives the protein CASMRTGGYEQYF.